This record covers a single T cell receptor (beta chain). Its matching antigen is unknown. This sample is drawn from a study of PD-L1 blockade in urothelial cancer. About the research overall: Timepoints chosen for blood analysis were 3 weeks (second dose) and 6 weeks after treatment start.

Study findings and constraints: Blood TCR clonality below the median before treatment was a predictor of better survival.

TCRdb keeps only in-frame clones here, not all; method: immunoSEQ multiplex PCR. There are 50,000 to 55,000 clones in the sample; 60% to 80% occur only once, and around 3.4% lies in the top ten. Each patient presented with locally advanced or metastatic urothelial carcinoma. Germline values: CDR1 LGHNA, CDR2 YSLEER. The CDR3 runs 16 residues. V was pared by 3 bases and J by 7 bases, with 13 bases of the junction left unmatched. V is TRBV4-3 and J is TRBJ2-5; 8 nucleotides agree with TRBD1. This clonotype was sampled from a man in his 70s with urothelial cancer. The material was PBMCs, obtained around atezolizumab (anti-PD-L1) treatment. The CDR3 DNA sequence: TGCGCCAGCAGCCAGAGACATCAGGGGGCGCTTGTGACCCAGTACTTC. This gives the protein CASSQRHQGALVTQYF.